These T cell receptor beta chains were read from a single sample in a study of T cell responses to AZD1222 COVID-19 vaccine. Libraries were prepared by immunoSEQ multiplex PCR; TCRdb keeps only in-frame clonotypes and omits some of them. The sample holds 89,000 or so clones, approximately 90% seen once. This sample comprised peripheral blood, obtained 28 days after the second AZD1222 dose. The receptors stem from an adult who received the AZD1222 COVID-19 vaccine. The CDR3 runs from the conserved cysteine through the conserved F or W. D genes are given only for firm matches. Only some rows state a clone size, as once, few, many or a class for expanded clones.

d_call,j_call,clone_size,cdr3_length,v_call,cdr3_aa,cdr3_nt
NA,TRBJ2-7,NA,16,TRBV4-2,CASSQEGGSSSYEQYF,TGTGCCAGCAGCCAAGAAGGTGGGTCCAGCTCCTACGAGCAGTACTTC
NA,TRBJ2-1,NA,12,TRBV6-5,CASSYGLGEQFF,TGTGCCAGCAGTTACGGTCTAGGTGAGCAGTTCTTC
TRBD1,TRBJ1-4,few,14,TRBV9,CASSPRQGEEKLFF,TGTGCCAGCAGCCCTCGACAGGGAGAGGAAAAACTGTTTTTT
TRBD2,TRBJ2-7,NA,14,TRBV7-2,CASSQLAGGLEQYF,TGTGCCAGCAGCCAACTAGCGGGAGGGCTCGAGCAGTACTTC
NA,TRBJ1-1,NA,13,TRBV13,CASSLRPNTEAFF,TGTGCCAGCAGCTTGAGGCCGAACACTGAAGCTTTCTTT
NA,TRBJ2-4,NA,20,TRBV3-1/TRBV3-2,CASSHFTTWGVFRDKNIQYF,TGTGCCAGCAGCCATTTCACGACTTGGGGGGTCTTCCGCGACAAAAACATTCAGTACTTC
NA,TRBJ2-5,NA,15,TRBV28,CASSSRPPVKETQYF,TGTGCCAGCAGTTCTCGACCTCCGGTTAAAGAGACCCAGTACTTC
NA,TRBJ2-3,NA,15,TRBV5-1,CASSFGVGITDTQYF,TGCGCCAGCAGCTTTGGGGTCGGGATAACAGATACGCAGTATTTT
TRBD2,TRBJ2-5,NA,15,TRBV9,CASSVGSGSMETQYF,TGTGCCAGCAGCGTAGGTAGCGGGAGTATGGAGACCCAGTACTTC
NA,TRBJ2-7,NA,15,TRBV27,CASSQGYGSSYEQYF,TGTGCCAGCAGTCAGGGATACGGGAGCTCCTACGAGCAGTACTTC
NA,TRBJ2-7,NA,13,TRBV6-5,CASRIRGATEQYF,TGTGCCAGCAGGATCCGCGGGGCGACCGAGCAGTACTTC
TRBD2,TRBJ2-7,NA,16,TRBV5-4,CASSATGLAGTYEQYF,TGTGCCAGCAGCGCTACCGGACTAGCGGGCACCTACGAGCAGTACTTC
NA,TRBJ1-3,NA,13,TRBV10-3,CAISESRRNTIYF,TGTGCCATCAGTGAGTCCAGGAGGAACACCATATATTTT
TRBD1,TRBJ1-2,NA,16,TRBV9,CASSVALGQGADGYTF,TGTGCCAGCAGCGTAGCCCTCGGACAGGGGGCTGATGGCTACACCTTC
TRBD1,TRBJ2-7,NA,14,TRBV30,CAQNSAGGVYEQYF,TGTGCCCAGAACTCGGCAGGGGGCGTCTACGAGCAGTACTTC
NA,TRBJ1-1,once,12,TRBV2,CASSDRREDTFF,TGTGCCAGCAGTGATAGGAGGGAAGACACTTTCTTT
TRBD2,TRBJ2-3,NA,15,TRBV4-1,CASSQTGLSTDTQYF,TGCGCCAGCAGCCAGACGGGACTAAGCACAGATACGCAGTATTTT
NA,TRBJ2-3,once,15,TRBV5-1,CASSLAAGAVDTQYF,TGCGCCAGCAGCTTGGCCGCAGGAGCGGTTGATACGCAGTATTTT
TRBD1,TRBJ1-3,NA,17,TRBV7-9,CASSFRDRGLSGNTIYF,TGTGCCAGCAGCTTCCGGGACAGGGGTCTCTCTGGAAACACCATATATTTT
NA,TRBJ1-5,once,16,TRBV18,CASSHDAGESNQPQHF,TGTGCCAGCTCACACGATGCAGGGGAAAGCAATCAGCCCCAGCATTTT
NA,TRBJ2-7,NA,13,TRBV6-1,CASSEGENYEQYF,TGTGCCAGCAGTGAAGGGGAAAACTACGAGCAGTACTTC
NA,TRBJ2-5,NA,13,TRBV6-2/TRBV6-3,CASSRTGPETQYF,TGTGCCAGCAGCCGAACAGGGCCAGAGACCCAGTACTTC
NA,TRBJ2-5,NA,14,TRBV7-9,CASSFSGTQETQYF,TGTGCCAGCAGCTTCTCCGGGACACAAGAGACCCAGTACTTC
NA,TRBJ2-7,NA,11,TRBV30,CAWSSGGEQYF,TGTGCCTGGAGTTCAGGGGGGGAGCAGTACTTC
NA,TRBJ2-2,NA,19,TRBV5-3,CARSLRANKPPWNTGELFF,TGTGCCAGAAGCTTGAGGGCTAATAAACCCCCGTGGAACACCGGGGAGCTGTTTTTT
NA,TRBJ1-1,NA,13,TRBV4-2,CASSQDRDTEAFF,TGTGCCAGCAGCCAAGATAGGGACACTGAAGCTTTCTTT